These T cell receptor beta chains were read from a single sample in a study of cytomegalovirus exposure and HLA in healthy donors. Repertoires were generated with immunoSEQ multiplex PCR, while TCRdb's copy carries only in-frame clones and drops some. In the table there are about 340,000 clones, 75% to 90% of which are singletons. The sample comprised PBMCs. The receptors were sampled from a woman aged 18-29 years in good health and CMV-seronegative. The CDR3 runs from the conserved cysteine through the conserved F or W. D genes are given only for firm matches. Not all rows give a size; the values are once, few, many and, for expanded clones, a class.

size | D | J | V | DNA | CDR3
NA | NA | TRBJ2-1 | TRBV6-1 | TGTGCCAGCATGGTACTAGCAGCCGCCCATGAGCAGTTCTTC | CASMVLAAAHEQFF
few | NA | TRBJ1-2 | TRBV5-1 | TGCGCCAGCAGTCTGGACTCGACTGGCTACACCTTC | CASSLDSTGYTF
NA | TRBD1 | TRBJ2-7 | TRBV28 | TGTGCCAGCAGACGACAGGGGAGAGGTTACGAGCAGTACTTC | CASRRQGRGYEQYF
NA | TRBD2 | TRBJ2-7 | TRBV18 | TGTGCCAGCTCATCCGGACTAGACCTCTACGAGCAGTACTTC | CASSSGLDLYEQYF
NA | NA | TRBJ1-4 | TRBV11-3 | TGTGCCAGCAGCCTTCTAGAGGCTGAAAAACTGTTTTTT | CASSLLEAEKLFF
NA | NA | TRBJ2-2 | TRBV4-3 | TGCGCCAGCAGCCAAGGACCAGGGACTCTCACGAACACCGGGGAGCTGTTTTTT | CASSQGPGTLTNTGELFF
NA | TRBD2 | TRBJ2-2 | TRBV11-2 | TGTGCCAGCAGACCGCCTGGACTAGCGGGAGCCACCGGGGAGCTGTTTTTT | CASRPPGLAGATGELFF
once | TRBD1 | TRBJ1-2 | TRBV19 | TGTGCCAGTACTCCGGACAGGGCGGACTATGGCTACACCTTC | CASTPDRADYGYTF
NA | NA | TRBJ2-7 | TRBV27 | TGTGCCAGCAGTTTATCGTCCGGGACAACGTACGAGCAGTACTTC | CASSLSSGTTYEQYF
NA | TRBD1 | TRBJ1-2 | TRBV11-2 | TGTGCCACCGCCGGGACAGCTAACTATGGCTACACCTTC | CATAGTANYGYTF
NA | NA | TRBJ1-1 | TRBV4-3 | TGCGCCAGCAGCCCTCGGGGGGGCGGGAGAGAAACTGAAGCTTTCTTT | CASSPRGGGRETEAFF
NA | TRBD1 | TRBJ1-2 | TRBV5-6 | TGTGCCAGCAGCTTGGCAGGGGGCAGCTATGGCTACACCTTC | CASSLAGGSYGYTF
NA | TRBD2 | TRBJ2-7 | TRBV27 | TGTGCCAGCAGTACTAGCGCGGACTACGAGCAGTACTTC | CASSTSADYEQYF
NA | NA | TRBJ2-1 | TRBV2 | TGTGCCAGCAGTGCCGATTTGGGGGCACCCCCTTACAATGAGCAGTTCTTC | CASSADLGAPPYNEQFF
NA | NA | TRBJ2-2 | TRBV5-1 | TGCGCCAGCAGCTCCTTAAAGTTGGGGAGCCTTACCGGGGAGCTGTTTTTT | CASSSLKLGSLTGELFF
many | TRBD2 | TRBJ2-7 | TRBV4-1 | TGCGCCAGCAGCCAAGTTTCGGGACTAGCGGGAGATTTCCTCTACGAGCAGTACTTC | CASSQVSGLAGDFLYEQYF
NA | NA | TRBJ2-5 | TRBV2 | TGTGCCAGCATCCTAGACAGGTACCAAGAGACCCAGTACTTC | CASILDRYQETQYF
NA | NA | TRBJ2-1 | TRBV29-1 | TGCAGCGCTAACCCCGAGAGCGGAAGCTCCTACAATGAGCAGTTCTTC | CSANPESGSSYNEQFF
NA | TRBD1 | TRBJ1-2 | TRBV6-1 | TGTGCCAGCAGGGACAGGGGGTCAATCTATGGCTACACCTTC | CASRDRGSIYGYTF
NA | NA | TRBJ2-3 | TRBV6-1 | TGTGCCAGCAGTGAAGCGGGGAGGGATACGCAGTATTTT | CASSEAGRDTQYF
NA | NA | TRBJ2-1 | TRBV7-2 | TGTGCCAGCAGCTTAGTGGAGTTCAATGAGCAGTTCTTC | CASSLVEFNEQFF
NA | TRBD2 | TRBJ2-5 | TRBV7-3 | TGTGCCAGCAGCCTGGGACTAGCGGGAGGCAGCGAGACCCAGTACTTC | CASSLGLAGGSETQYF
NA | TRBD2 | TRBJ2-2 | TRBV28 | TGTGCCAGCACCCTATGGGGGACTAGCGGTTATGCCGGGTCGGAGGGCACCGGGGAGCTGTTTTTT | CASTLWGTSGYAGSEGTGELFF
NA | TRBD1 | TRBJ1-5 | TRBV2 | TGTGCCAGCAGTTCACAGGGGTTCGATCAGCCCCAGCATTTT | CASSSQGFDQPQHF
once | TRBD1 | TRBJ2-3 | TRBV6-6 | TGTGCCAGCAGTGCCGGGACAGGGGGCGCAGATACGCAGTATTTT | CASSAGTGGADTQYF
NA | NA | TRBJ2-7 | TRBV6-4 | TGTGCCAGCAGTGACCACAGCCTTAGCGAGCAGTACTTC | CASSDHSLSEQYF